A single sample is the source of the 21 T cell receptor beta chains below, sequenced in a study of sequential checkpoint blockade in melanoma. Treatment: randomized to nivolumab then ipilimumab (arm A) or the reverse (arm B). Produced via immunoSEQ multiplex PCR; TCRdb's table is partial and in-frame only. The sample has 26,000 or so clones; about 89% are singletons. This sample comprised CD8+ T cells sorted from blood (inferred from file names), obtained from a patient given nivolumab and ipilimumab in sequence. These receptors were taken from a human donor with melanoma.

The chain has TRBV7-6 and TRBJ2-3, with D possibly TRBD2 on 7 matching bases. CDR3 length equals 15 residues. Per germline, CDR1 SGHVS and CDR2 FNYEAQ. Deletions cut 1 base from V and 2 bases from J, with 10 bases between. The CDR3 DNA follows: TGTGCCAGCAGCTTAGTTCGGGGGGCCACAGATACGCAGTATTTT. Amino acid sequence: CASSLVRGATDTQYF.

This CDR3 is CASSYSGGANTEAFF. CDR3 DNA sequence: TGTGCCAGCAGTTACTCCGGCGGGGCGAACACTGAAGCTTTCTTT. The chain is built from TRBV6-5 and TRBJ1-1; a possible D gene is TRBD1 (5 bases). Trimming shortened V by 0 bases and J by 1 base, and 9 bases separated the two germline ends. The CDR3 length is 15 residues. Germline loops: CDR1 MNHEY, CDR2 SVGAGI.

The rearrangement uses TRBV27 and TRBJ2-1; TRBD1 might be the D (8 bases). The CDR3 covers 14 residues. Trimming cost V 5 bases and J 7 bases, with 15 bases left between them. CDR1 and CDR2 (germline): MNHEY, SMNVEV (reference sequence). The CDR3 DNA reads TGTGCCAGCAGTCCCGGACAGGGAGGGAATGAGCAGTTCTTC. Translated: CASSPGQGGNEQFF.

The count of this clone is one. This chain uses TRBV9 with TRBJ1-2, with 10 bases identical to TRBD1. CDR1 SGDLS and CDR2 YYNGEE come from the germline V gene. CDR3 length: 12 residues. With 6 bases clipped from V and 7 bases from J, the junction kept 3 bases outside the gene matches. CDR3 DNA: TGTGCCAGCACCGGGACAGGGGTTGGCTACACCTTC. Its translation is CASTGTGVGYTF.

J is TRBJ1-5 and V is TRBV15; D ambiguous. Trimming took 0 bases from V and 0 from J, leaving 6 bases between them. CDR3 length: 15 amino acids. Germline V gives CDR1 LNHNV, CDR2 YYDKDF (reference sequence). CDR3 in amino acids: CATSREQYSNQPQHF. CDR3 nucleotide sequence: TGTGCCACCAGCAGAGAGCAGTATAGCAATCAGCCCCAGCATTTT.

The chain has TRBV2 and TRBJ2-1; D is perhaps TRBD1 (5 bases). Trimming removed 10 bases from V and 0 bases from J, with 13 bases in between. Germline CDR1 reads SNHLY; CDR2 reads FYNNEI. This CDR3 has 14 amino acids. DNA for the CDR3: TGTGCCATCCTGACAGTCCACTCCTACAATGAGCAGTTCTTC. This translates into CAILTVHSYNEQFF.

The V call is TRBV7-2, the J call TRBJ2-1; possibly TRBD2 for D (5 bases). The CDR3 contains 13 residues. Trimming stripped 2 bases from V and 9 bases from J, with 11 bases between. Germline loops: CDR1 SGHTA, CDR2 FQGNSA. The CDR3 sequence is CASSLWRYGEQFF. DNA of the CDR3: TGTGCCAGCAGCTTATGGAGGTATGGTGAGCAGTTCTTC.

The sample holds one count of this clone. This chain joins TRBV7-6 and TRBJ1-4, with 7 bases identical to TRBD1. V shed 0 bases, J shed 5 bases, and the junction held 9 bases outside the gene matches. From germline, CDR1 is SGHVS and CDR2 FNYEAQ. The CDR3 is 17 amino acids. CDR3 residues: CASSLAGPGQTNEKLFF. As DNA, the CDR3 is TGTGCCAGCAGCTTAGCGGGACCGGGACAGACAAATGAAAAACTGTTTTTT. Combining the CDR3 with reference TRBV7-6 and TRBJ1-4 gives the whole variable domain GAGVSQSPRYKVTKRGQDVALRCDPISGHVSLYWYRQALGQGPEFLTYFNYEAQQDKSGLPNDRFSAERPEGSISTLTIQRTEQRDSAMYRCASSLAGPGQTNEKLFFGSGTQLSVL.

The gene calls are TRBV5-1 and TRBJ2-7, with TRBD1 matching 8 bases. Germline V gives CDR1 SGHRS, CDR2 YFSETQ. J lost 7 bases, V lost 2 bases, and 14 bases had no gene match. There are 16 residues in the CDR3. The CDR3: CASSFSPGQGMREQYF. As DNA, the CDR3 is TGCGCCAGCAGCTTCAGCCCTGGACAGGGAATGAGGGAGCAGTACTTC.

The chain joins TRBV13 to TRBJ2-1, with D possibly matching TRBD2 (5 bases). Germline loops: CDR1 PRHDT, CDR2 FYEKMQ (reference sequence). Trimming shortened V by 2 bases and J by 0 bases, and 11 bases separated the two germline ends. This CDR3 contains 16 residues. The CDR3, as DNA: TGTGCCAGCAGCTTACTCCGGGATAGCTCCTACAATGAGCAGTTCTTC. It encodes CASSLLRDSSYNEQFF.

The chain is built from TRBV7-9 and TRBJ2-5; D is undetermined. V lost 7 bases and J lost 4, with 13 bases in between. Germline V gene sequence: CDR1 SEHNR, CDR2 FQNEAQ (reference sequence). This CDR3 region has 13 residues. Written as DNA, the CDR3 is TGTGCCAGCAACGTCCCAGGTTCAGAGACCCAGTACTTC. Translated, it gives CASNVPGSETQYF.

A remark on this clone: Other DNA sequences in the sample encode the same CDR3. The chain has TRBV6-5 and TRBJ1-2, with D hard to call. Germline assignment: CDR1 MNHEY and CDR2 SVGAGI. CDR3 length: 13 residues. With 10 bases removed from V and 1 base from J, the gap between germline ends came to 13 bases. The CDR3 DNA reads as TGTGCCACTGCGGCAGCCATTAACTATGGCTACACCTTC. Translation gives CATAAAINYGYTF.

This clone has just one count. The chain is built from TRBV4-3 and TRBJ2-3; 8 bases are shared with TRBD2. Trimming at V came to 1 base and at J to 7 bases, leaving 7 bases not matched to a gene. The V gene's germline CDR1 is LGHNA and CDR2 YSLEER. The CDR3 is made up of 15 amino acids. The CDR3 nucleotides read TGCGCCAGCAGCCAAGGGACTAGCCCCCGTAATACGCAGTATTTT. This gives the protein CASSQGTSPRNTQYF.

This chain links TRBV5-5 with TRBJ1-1; D is possibly TRBD1 (5 bases). The V end lost 4 bases, the J end lost 1 base, and 11 bases lay between the germline ends. Germline V lookup: CDR1 SGHKS, CDR2 YYEKEE (reference sequence). The CDR3 is 14 amino acids. The CDR3 here is CASSPGHRNTEAFF. The CDR3 nucleotides are TGTGCCAGCAGCCCTGGACACCGGAACACTGAAGCTTTCTTT.

The rearrangement uses TRBV9 and TRBJ2-5; possibly TRBD2 for D (7 bases). The CDR3 consists of 16 residues. V was trimmed by 0 bases and J by 5 bases, leaving 17 bases between them. Germline CDR1 SGDLS, CDR2 YYNGEE. The CDR3 nucleotides are TGTGCCAGCAGCGTAGAGGGGGAGGGTCAGTGGGAGACCCAGTACTTC. It codes for CASSVEGEGQWETQYF.

The chain links TRBV7-2 to TRBJ2-3, with D maybe TRBD2 (6 bases). CDR3 length: 15 residues. Germline values: CDR1 SGHTA, CDR2 FQGNSA. Trimming left V 3 bases short and J 0 bases short, with 10 bases between. CDR3 DNA: TGTGCCAGCAGCTTCTCGGGGGATAGCACAGATACGCAGTATTTT. It yields the protein CASSFSGDSTDTQYF.

The chain employs TRBV27 and TRBJ1-6; a weak D match, TRBD1 (5 bases). The germline gives CDR1 MNHEY, CDR2 SMNVEV (reference sequence). The germline V and J ends were trimmed by 3 bases and 10 bases, with 13 bases remaining between them. This CDR3 is 14 amino acids long. CDR3 region: CASSFGQGGSPLHF. Written as DNA, the CDR3 is TGTGCCAGCAGTTTCGGGCAGGGCGGCTCACCCCTCCACTTT.

V and J are TRBV27 and TRBJ2-7; 7 bases align to TRBD2. The junction had 8 bases not matched to a gene; V was cut back by 6 bases and J by 0 bases. CDR1 is MNHEY, CDR2 SMNVEV, per germline (reference sequence). The length of the CDR3 is 15 residues. CDR3 loop: CASSIRASGSYEQYF. DNA of the CDR3: TGTGCCAGCAGCATTAGGGCTAGCGGCTCCTACGAGCAGTACTTC.

The chain links TRBV4-3 to TRBJ2-7, with 13 bases matching TRBD2. J gave up 3 bases and V 3 bases, and 2 bases lay outside the gene matches. Per the germline V gene, CDR1 is LGHNA and CDR2 is YSLEER. This CDR3 spans 15 amino acids. CDR3 coding DNA: TGCGCCAGCAGCCAGGGGACTAGCGGGAACTACGAGCAGTACTTC. Protein product: CASSQGTSGNYEQYF.

This rearrangement joins TRBV30 to TRBJ2-1, with D maybe TRBD1 (5 bases). Germline V gives CDR1 GTSNPN, CDR2 SVGIG (reference sequence). The ends were cut back, 1 base at V and 6 bases at J, with 10 bases in the middle. The CDR3 length is 13 residues. CDR3: CAWSEGPVNEQFF. The CDR3 DNA sequence: TGTGCCTGGAGTGAGGGGCCCGTCAATGAGCAGTTCTTC.

This clone appeared once. V gene TRBV18 combines with J gene TRBJ2-1, with TRBD1 matching 8 bases. CDR1 is KGHSH, CDR2 LQKENI, per germline. This CDR3 is 16 amino acids long. V lost 3 bases to trimming and J lost 3 bases; unmatched junction nucleotides: 7. CDR3 DNA sequence: TGTGCCAGCTCACCGTCAGGGGGCAACAGCTACAATGAGCAGTTCTTC. Translating it yields CASSPSGGNSYNEQFF.